This TCR beta chain was sequenced during a study of blood T cell repertoires in COVID-19. The CDR3 sequence is 16 residues long. Germline V gene lookup returns CDR1 SGHNT and CDR2 YYREEE (reference sequence). The germline V and J ends were trimmed by 4 bases and 4 bases, with 19 bases remaining between them. TCRdb keeps only in-frame clones here, not all; method: immunoSEQ multiplex PCR. The sample lists a few hundred thousand clones; 70% to 90% were seen once. The V gene is TRBV5-4, the J gene TRBJ2-3; possible D gene TRBD2, 5 bases. The sequence came from a man between 60 and 70 years old with acute or convalescent COVID-19. Sequenced material: peripheral blood. CDR3 residues: CASSLTVGIEPDTQYF. The CDR3 bases are TGTGCCAGCAGCCTCACCGTCGGGATCGAGCCAGATACGCAGTATTTT.